This entry lists 30 T cell receptor beta chains sequenced from one sample in a study of cytotoxic CD8 clonotypes in ibrutinib-treated CLL. Assay used: immunoSEQ multiplex PCR; TCRdb lists only in-frame clones, some missing. The sample contains about 130,000 clones, 84% of which appear only once. The sequenced sample was PBMCs, obtained after 24 months of ibrutinib treatment. These receptors were taken from a human donor with chronic lymphocytic leukemia.

The rearrangement links TRBV23-1 to TRBJ1-3; D might be TRBD1 (6 bases). TRBV23-1 is flagged as an ORF with uncertain function. The CDR3 covers 18 residues. Trimming cost V 3 bases and J 2 bases, with 20 bases left between them. CDR3 bases: TGCGCCAGCAGTCACCCCGATCGTACAGGGCTGACTGGAAACACCATATATTTT. It encodes CASSHPDRTGLTGNTIYF.

This clone was seen more than once but under ten times. The chain links TRBV9 to TRBJ1-1; D possibly corresponds to TRBD1 (5 bases). From germline, CDR1 is SGDLS and CDR2 YYNGEE. Trimming took off 2 bases at V and 1 base at J, with 12 bases between the two ends. The CDR3 loop spans 15 amino acids. For the CDR3, the DNA is TGTGCCAGCAGCGTGAGACCAGGGAGGAACACTGAAGCTTTCTTT. As protein: CASSVRPGRNTEAFF.

This sequence joins TRBV7-9 and TRBJ2-3; TRBD2 matches 11 bases. The CDR3 length is 17 residues. Trimming at V came to 6 bases and at J to 0 bases, leaving 8 bases not matched to a gene. Per germline, CDR1 SEHNR and CDR2 FQNEAQ (reference sequence). CDR3 loop: CASRAGLADRSTDTQYF. The CDR3 DNA reads as TGTGCCAGCAGGGCGGGACTAGCGGATCGTAGCACAGATACGCAGTATTTT.

This rearrangement joins TRBV7-9 to TRBJ2-3, with no clear D. The CDR3 extends over 12 amino acids. Germline values: CDR1 SEHNR, CDR2 FQNEAQ (reference sequence). V was shortened by 5 bases and J by 6 bases, with 9 bases between the two germline ends. The CDR3 sequence: CASSLSRDTQYF. The CDR3 coding sequence is TGTGCCAGCAGCCTCTCCCGCGATACGCAGTATTTT. Using reference TRBV7-9 and TRBJ2-3 for the parts outside the CDR3, the full variable domain is DTGVSQNPRHKITKRGQNVTFRCDPISEHNRLYWYRQTLGQGPEFLTYFQNEAQLEKSRLLSDRFSAERPKGSFSTLEIQRTEQGDSAMYLCASSLSRDTQYFGPGTRLTVL.

J is TRBJ1-2 and V is TRBV5-5, with D uncertain. The CDR3 runs 13 residues. Germline assignment: CDR1 SGHKS and CDR2 YYEKEE (reference sequence). Trimming took off 1 base at V and 5 bases at J, with 9 bases between the two ends. The CDR3: CASSLYPRYGYTF. The CDR3 nucleotides are TGTGCCAGCAGCTTGTACCCTAGGTATGGCTACACCTTC.

This clone was recorded once. The chain has TRBV7-9 and TRBJ2-1; D may be TRBD2 (6 bases). Trimming cost V 8 bases and J 9 bases, with 14 bases left between them. The CDR3 is made up of 12 amino acids. Germline V CDR1 and CDR2: SEHNR, FQNEAQ (reference sequence). The CDR3 nucleotides are TGTGCCAGCCTTGGGCGGGGTGGTGAGCAGTTCTTC. Translating it yields CASLGRGGEQFF.

The chain couples TRBV6-6 to TRBJ1-4; TRBD1 aligns across 8 bases. There are 14 residues in the CDR3. Germline assignment: CDR1 MNHNY and CDR2 SVGAGI (reference sequence). The J segment lost 7 bases and the V segment lost 3 bases, leaving 4 bases of the junction unmatched. As DNA, the CDR3 is TGTGCCAGCAGTTATTGGCAGGGGGCTGAAAAACTGTTTTTT. This translates into CASSYWQGAEKLFF.

The rearrangement joins TRBV10-2 to TRBJ1-5; D uncertain. The germline CDR1 and CDR2 sequences are WSHSY and SAAADI. The V end lost 2 bases, the J end lost 5 bases, and 4 bases lay between the germline ends. The CDR3 totals 12 residues. The CDR3 spells CASSEGDQPQHF. CDR3 DNA sequence: TGCGCCAGCAGTGAGGGGGATCAGCCCCAGCATTTT.

The chain joins TRBV7-2 to TRBJ1-6, with a possible D match to TRBD1 (6 bases). Germline CDR1 reads SGHTA; CDR2 reads FQGNSA. Trimming cost V 6 bases and J 6 bases, with 12 bases left between them. The CDR3 has 14 residues. The CDR3, as DNA: TGTGCCAGCAGTCGTACAGGGTCTAATTCACCCCTCCACTTT. Amino acids: CASSRTGSNSPLHF.

The V gene is TRBV7-2, the J gene TRBJ1-4, with 7 bases fitting TRBD1. J gave up 11 bases and V 5 bases, and 8 bases lay outside the gene matches. The length of the CDR3 is 13 residues. CDR1 SGHTA and CDR2 FQGNSA come from the germline V gene. CDR3 loop: CASSPGEQGKLFF. The CDR3 nucleotides read TGTGCCAGCAGCCCTGGGGAACAGGGGAAACTGTTTTTT.

This clone was detected ten times or more. The rearrangement links TRBV5-4 to TRBJ1-1, with D possibly TRBD1 on 5 matching bases. V was cut by 7 bases and J by 1 base, with 17 bases left in between. CDR3 length: 15 residues. Per the germline V gene, CDR1 is SGHNT and CDR2 is YYREEE (reference sequence). For the CDR3, the DNA is TGTGCCAGCTTCCCGGGGGGGTCTAGGAACACTGAAGCTTTCTTT. Encoded protein: CASFPGGSRNTEAFF.

This clone was seen a handful of times. This CDR3 reads CASSLRPEAQAFF. The CDR3 nucleotides read TGTGCCAGCAGCTTACGGCCCGAGGCCCAAGCTTTCTTT. This sequence joins TRBV7-8 and TRBJ1-1; no reliable D call. Germline CDR1 is SGHVS and CDR2 is FQNEAQ. V was cut by 2 bases and J by 9 bases, with 13 bases left in between. CDR3 length equals 13 residues.

The rearrangement joins TRBV5-4 to TRBJ2-7; TRBD1 agrees at 8 bases. V shed 3 bases, J shed 6 bases, and the junction held 8 bases outside the gene matches. There are 14 residues in the CDR3. In germline, CDR1 is SGHNT, CDR2 YYREEE (reference sequence). CDR3 nucleotide sequence: TGTGCCAGCAGCTGGAGGACAGGGTCGGTCGAGCAGTACTTC. It yields the protein CASSWRTGSVEQYF.

This chain uses TRBV5-1 with TRBJ2-1; D ambiguous. The V end lost 4 bases, the J end lost 5 bases, and 10 bases lay between the germline ends. Germline CDR1 SGHRS, CDR2 YFSETQ. This CDR3 spans 13 amino acids. This CDR3 is CASSTDGNNEQFF. In nucleotides, the CDR3 is TGCGCCAGCAGCACGGACGGCAACAATGAGCAGTTCTTC.

This clone has only a few counts. V and J are TRBV18 and TRBJ2-1; the D gene is possibly TRBD2 (5 bases). Germline assignment: CDR1 KGHSH and CDR2 LQKENI. Trimming removed 0 bases at V and 6 bases at J, with 15 bases between. This CDR3 is 16 amino acids long. CDR3 sequence (DNA): TGTGCCAGCTCACCACCATCCGGACTTAGCCTCAATGAGCAGTTCTTC. This codes for CASSPPSGLSLNEQFF.

The CDR3 here is CAISELLTGPYEQYF. CDR3 DNA sequence: TGTGCCATCAGTGAACTTTTGACAGGGCCCTACGAGCAGTACTTC. The V and J genes are TRBV10-3 and TRBJ2-7; TRBD1 agrees at 7 bases. Germline V CDR1 and CDR2: ENHRY, SYGVKD. After removal of 3 bases from V and 2 bases from J, the junction contained 7 bases not matched to a gene. CDR3 length: 15 residues.

V and J are TRBV6-4 and TRBJ1-3, with 7 positions matching TRBD1. Looked up from germline, CDR1 is MRHNA and CDR2 is SNTAGT. The CDR3 runs to 16 residues. With 5 bases clipped from V and 11 bases from J, the junction kept 18 bases outside the gene matches. The DNA for the CDR3 is TGTGCCAGCAGTCGACGCCCGGGGAGGGGGCCAAATGCCATATATTTT. Amino acid sequence: CASSRRPGRGPNAIYF.

As concerns this clone: The junction differs from germline at one of its ends, possibly a read error. Additional DNA sequences in this sample encode the identical CDR3. V is TRBV15 and J is TRBJ1-2; D unclear. This CDR3 has 13 residues. Looked up from germline, CDR1 is LNHNV and CDR2 is YYDKDF (reference sequence). The CDR3 spells CATSRDLVYGYTF. The CDR3 DNA sequence: TGTGCCACCAGTAGAGATCTGGTCTATGGCTACACCTTC.

The V and J genes are TRBV29-1 and TRBJ1-2, with a tentative D call TRBD1 (5 bases). Trimming took off 7 bases at V and 2 bases at J, with 11 bases between the two ends. Germline V gene data show CDR1 as SQVTM and CDR2 as ANQGSEA. The CDR3 covers 12 residues. The CDR3 nucleotides are TGCAGCGAGGTCTCAGGGAACTATGGCTACACCTTC. Translating gives CSEVSGNYGYTF.

The chain links TRBV2 to TRBJ2-1, with D possibly matching TRBD2 (5 bases). Germline V lookup: CDR1 SNHLY, CDR2 FYNNEI. Trimming took 0 bases from V and 3 from J, leaving 12 bases between them. CDR3 size: 16 residues. CDR3 bases: TGTGCCAGCAGTGAAGCGTGGCGGGTAAACTACAATGAGCAGTTCTTC. Encoded protein: CASSEAWRVNYNEQFF.

The V and J genes are TRBV6-5 and TRBJ2-5; D possibly corresponds to TRBD2 (6 bases). The germline gives CDR1 MNHEY, CDR2 SVGAGI. This CDR3 has 14 residues. V was trimmed by 6 bases and J by 2 bases, leaving 13 bases between them. CDR3 coding DNA: TGTGCCAGCAGCCTATCAGCGGGTCAAGAGACCCAGTACTTC. Amino acids: CASSLSAGQETQYF.

This clone has a single count. The CDR3: CASTNRGPVFGGYTF. In DNA, the CDR3 is TGTGCCAGCACCAACAGGGGTCCCGTCTTTGGGGGCTACACCTTC. The chain links TRBV13 to TRBJ1-2; 7 bases match TRBD1. Germline trimming cut 7 bases from V and 8 bases from J; bases unmatched to any gene: 16. CDR1 PRHDT and CDR2 FYEKMQ come from the germline V gene (reference sequence). The CDR3 consists of 15 residues.

This chain joins TRBV14 and TRBJ1-3; D might be TRBD1 (6 bases). Germline V CDR1 and CDR2: SGHDN, FVKESK. V dropped 3 bases and J dropped 3 bases, with 15 bases sitting between them. The CDR3 sequence is 16 residues long. This CDR3 is CASSQRQASFGNTIYF. As DNA, the CDR3 is TGTGCCAGCAGCCAGCGACAGGCATCCTTTGGAAACACCATATATTTT.

The CDR3 region is CASSFFSQGGTEAFF. The CDR3 DNA reads as TGTGCCAGCAGCTTTTTCAGTCAGGGAGGAACTGAAGCTTTCTTT. V is TRBV5-5 and J is TRBJ1-1; the D gene is possibly TRBD1 (5 bases). The CDR3 contains 15 residues. Germline V gene lookup returns CDR1 SGHKS and CDR2 YYEKEE (reference sequence). Trimming removed 2 bases from V and 5 bases from J, with 16 bases in between. Together with reference TRBV5-5 and TRBJ1-1, the CDR3 gives the full variable domain: DAGVTQSPTHLIKTRGQQVTLRCSPISGHKSVSWYQQVLGQGPQFIFQYYEKEERGRGNFPDRFSARQFPNYSSELNVNALLLGDSALYLCASSFFSQGGTEAFFGQGTRLTVV.

Only a few counts were recorded for this clone. The rearrangement uses TRBV29-1 and TRBJ1-3, with unresolved D. Trimming removed 0 bases from V and 10 bases from J, with 7 bases in between. Germline assignment: CDR1 SQVTM and CDR2 ANQGSEA. The CDR3 sequence is 11 residues long. The CDR3 bases are TGCAGCGTTGAAGATAAAAGGACCATATATTTT. Its translation is CSVEDKRTIYF.

J is TRBJ2-5 and V is TRBV5-5, with D maybe TRBD1 (6 bases). Between the trimmed V and J ends, which lost 1 base and 1 base, there was a span of 11 bases. The germline V gene has CDR1 SGHKS and CDR2 YYEKEE (reference sequence). The CDR3 has 15 residues. The CDR3 region is CASSLQTGSQETQYF. The DNA of the CDR3 is TGTGCCAGCAGCTTGCAGACAGGCTCCCAAGAGACCCAGTACTTC.

The chain links TRBV19 to TRBJ1-5; D is unresolved. The germline V gene encodes CDR1 LNHDA and CDR2 SQIVND (reference sequence). V was trimmed by 3 bases and J by 3 bases, leaving 12 bases between them. CDR3 size: 15 residues. The CDR3 loop reads CASSMGITLNQPQHF. The CDR3 DNA sequence: TGTGCCAGTAGTATGGGTATTACCCTCAATCAGCCCCAGCATTTT.

Concerning this clone: Other nucleotide sequences from this sample produce the same CDR3. V gene TRBV18 combines with J gene TRBJ1-1, with D maybe TRBD1 (5 bases). This CDR3 has 15 amino acids. The V end was cut by 3 bases, the J end by 2 bases, with 13 bases between. CDR1 is KGHSH and CDR2 is LQKENI in the germline V gene. The CDR3 DNA is TGTGCCAGCTCACCGGGCCGGGGCGCAAACACTGAAGCTTTCTTT. Protein product: CASSPGRGANTEAFF.

The chain recombines TRBV27 with TRBJ2-5, with D tentatively TRBD1 or TRBD2 (6 bases each). Germline loops: CDR1 MNHEY, CDR2 SMNVEV (reference sequence). The CDR3 contains 15 residues. V lost 3 bases and J 2 bases, leaving 13 bases between the germline ends. CDR3 residues: CASSFFGGGQETQYF. The CDR3 DNA is TGTGCCAGCAGTTTTTTCGGGGGCGGTCAAGAGACCCAGTACTTC.

The chain combines TRBV6-5 with TRBJ1-3; 7 positions match TRBD1. The germline V gene encodes CDR1 MNHEY and CDR2 SVGAGI. Trimming took 5 bases from V and 0 from J; bases not matched to a gene: 4. This CDR3 spans 15 amino acids. The CDR3 nucleotides are TGTGCCAGCAGTCGAGACAGGGACTCTGGAAACACCATATATTTT. It encodes CASSRDRDSGNTIYF.